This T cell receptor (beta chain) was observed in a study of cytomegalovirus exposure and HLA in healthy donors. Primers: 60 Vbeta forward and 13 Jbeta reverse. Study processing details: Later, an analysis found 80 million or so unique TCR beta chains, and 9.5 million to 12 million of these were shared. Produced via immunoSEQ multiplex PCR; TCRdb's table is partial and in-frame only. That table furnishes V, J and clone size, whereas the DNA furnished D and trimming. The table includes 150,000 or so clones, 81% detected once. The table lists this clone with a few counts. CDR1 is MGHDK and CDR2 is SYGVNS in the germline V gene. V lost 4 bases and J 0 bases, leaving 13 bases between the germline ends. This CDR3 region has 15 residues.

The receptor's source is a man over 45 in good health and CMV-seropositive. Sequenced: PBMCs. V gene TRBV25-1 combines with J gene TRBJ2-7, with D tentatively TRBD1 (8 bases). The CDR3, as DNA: TGTGCCAGCAGTGCCCACAGGGGGGGCTCCTACGAGCAGTACTTC. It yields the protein CASSAHRGGSYEQYF.